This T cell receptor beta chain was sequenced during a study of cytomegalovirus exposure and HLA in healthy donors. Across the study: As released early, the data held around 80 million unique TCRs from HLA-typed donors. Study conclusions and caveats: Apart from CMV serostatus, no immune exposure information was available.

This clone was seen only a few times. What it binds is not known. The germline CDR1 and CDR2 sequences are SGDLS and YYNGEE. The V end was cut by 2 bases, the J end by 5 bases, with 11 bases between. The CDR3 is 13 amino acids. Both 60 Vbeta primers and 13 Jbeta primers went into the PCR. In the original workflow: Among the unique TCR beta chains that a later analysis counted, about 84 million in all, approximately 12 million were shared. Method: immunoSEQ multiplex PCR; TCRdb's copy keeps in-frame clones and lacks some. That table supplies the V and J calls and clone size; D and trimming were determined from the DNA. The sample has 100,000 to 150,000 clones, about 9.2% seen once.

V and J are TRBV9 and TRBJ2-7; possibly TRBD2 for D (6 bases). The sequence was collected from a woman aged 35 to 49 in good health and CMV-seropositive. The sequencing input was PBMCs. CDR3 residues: CASSVLGGNEQYF. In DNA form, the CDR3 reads TGTGCCAGCAGCGTTCTGGGGGGAAACGAGCAGTACTTC.